This T cell receptor beta chain was obtained from a study of cytomegalovirus exposure and HLA in healthy donors. Study-wide results and caveats: Analyzed later, most CMV-associated TCR beta chains appeared HLA-restricted. HLA-A and HLA-B allele assignments for most subjects were reportedly predicted accurately using TCR beta sequences.

V lost 3 bases and J 1 base, leaving 15 bases between the germline ends. The CDR3 has 15 amino acids. Germline V gene lookup returns CDR1 SQVTM and CDR2 ANQGSEA. The primer mix had 60 Vbeta and 13 Jbeta primers. TCRdb's copy holds only in-frame clones and misses some; the assay was immunoSEQ multiplex PCR. The profile shows some 76,000 clones, approximately 80% of them singletons. Details on this clone: Antigen: not known.

The gene calls are TRBV29-1 and TRBJ1-1; D gene unclear. This sequence originates from a woman between 40 and 55 years old in good health and CMV-seropositive. The specimen sequenced was PBMCs. The DNA of the CDR3 is TGCAGCGTTGACCTTCTCCGGGGTACGAACACTGAAGCTTTCTTT. It codes for CSVDLLRGTNTEAFF.